The 14 T cell receptor beta chains reported below all come from one sample, sequenced in a study of T cells after yellow fever vaccination. Each CDR3 protein gets one entry after TCRdb re-called the 5' RACE reads with MiXCR. The table records about 230,000 distinct CDR3 sequences, 6.7% of them present only once. The sequenced sample was CD4+ T cells sorted from PBMCs, obtained on the day of the yellow fever booster vaccination. The receptors were sampled from a man aged 25-45 years who received the YFV17D yellow fever vaccine.

Written as DNA, the CDR3 is TGTGCCAGCAGTTTGCCCTCAGGGTACAATGAGCAGTTCTTC. Residues: CASSLPSGYNEQFF. The chain recombines TRBV12-3 or TRBV12-4 with TRBJ2-1, with a possible D match to TRBD1 (5 bases). The CDR3 runs to 14 residues. Trimming removed 3 bases at V and 4 bases at J, with 10 bases between.

This clonotype was detected many times. CDR3 DNA: TGTGCCACCAGCAGAGATCGAGGTTACCCGCAGTACTTC. Its translation: CATSRDRGYPQYF. The chain joins TRBV15 to TRBJ2-7; no firm D call. In germline, CDR1 is LNHNV, CDR2 YYDKDF (reference sequence). The CDR3 loop spans 13 amino acids. V was pared by 0 bases and J by 9 bases, with 12 bases between.

This clonotype has a count of ten or more. The V gene is TRBV6-1, the J gene TRBJ2-7; 14 positions match TRBD2. J was trimmed by 4 bases and V by 6 bases; bases with no gene match: 2. This CDR3 is built from 14 residues. CDR1 MNHNS and CDR2 SASEGT come from the germline V gene. In nucleotides, the CDR3 is TGTGCCAGCAGGCGGACTAGCGGGAGGTACGAGCAGTACTTC. This codes for CASRRTSGRYEQYF.

This clonotype came up many times. The genes are TRBV28 and TRBJ2-7, with 12 bases aligning to TRBD1. The CDR3 spans 14 residues. J lost 4 bases, V lost 6 bases, and 4 bases had no gene match. Germline-derived CDR1 and CDR2 are MDHEN and SYDVKM. The CDR3 sequence is CASRGQGASYEQYF. CDR3 in DNA: TGTGCCAGCAGGGGACAGGGGGCATCGTACGAGCAGTACTTC.

This sequence joins TRBV29-1 and TRBJ1-1; a possible D gene is TRBD1 (6 bases). The germline V gene has CDR1 SQVTM and CDR2 ANQGSEA. Trimming left V 3 bases short and J 5 bases short, with 22 bases between. There are 16 residues in the CDR3. CDR3 DNA sequence: TGCAGCGTTGATAACAACTACAGGGCAAGGAGGACTGAAGCTTTCTTT. It specifies CSVDNNYRARRTEAFF.

This clonotype was counted many times. The rearrangement uses TRBV29-1 and TRBJ2-3, with D perhaps matching TRBD1 or TRBD2 (5 bases each). Trimming stripped 2 bases from V and 5 bases from J, with 11 bases between. Germline-derived CDR1 and CDR2 are SQVTM and ANQGSEA. This CDR3 comprises 13 residues. The CDR3 region is CSVEPSGRDTQYF. The CDR3 DNA follows: TGCAGCGTTGAACCCTCAGGGAGAGATACGCAGTATTTT.

Only a few counts were recorded for this clonotype. The chain combines TRBV5-1 with TRBJ2-7, with a weak D call TRBD2 (6 bases). Germline loops: CDR1 SGHRS, CDR2 YFSETQ. The CDR3 sequence is 15 residues long. The V and J ends lost 7 bases and 0 bases respectively, with 17 bases between them. The DNA of the CDR3 is TGCGCCAGCGGCGGCGGGACGGCCAACTCCTACGAGCAGTACTTC. Its translation: CASGGGTANSYEQYF. The full variable domain, rest sourced from reference TRBV5-1 and TRBJ2-7, is KAGVTQTPRYLIKTRGQQVTLSCSPISGHRSVSWYQQTPGQGLQFLFEYFSETQRNKGNFPGRFSGRQFSNSRSEMNVSTLELGDSALYLCASGGGTANSYEQYFGPGTRLTVT.

This clonotype came up a few times. J is TRBJ2-1 and V is TRBV6-4, with 9 positions matching TRBD2. The germline V gene encodes CDR1 MRHNA and CDR2 SNTAGT. CDR3 length: 15 residues. J lost 8 bases, V lost 5 bases, and 10 bases had no gene match. The CDR3 bases are TGTGCCAGCAGTAAAGAAGCGGGAGGACCCCATGAGCAGTTCTTC. Translated, it gives CASSKEAGGPHEQFF.

This clonotype was recorded only once. The rearrangement links TRBV10-3 to TRBJ2-1; D ambiguous. The CDR3 is made up of 10 amino acids. Trimming stripped 11 bases from V and 8 bases from J, with 10 bases between. The germline gives CDR1 ENHRY, CDR2 SYGVKD. CDR3 nucleotides: TGTGCCCGGCTTTTGGATGAGCAGTTCTTC. Translating gives CARLLDEQFF.

This clonotype was found many times. This chain links TRBV15 with TRBJ2-2, with 7 bases aligning to TRBD1. The J segment lost 5 bases and the V segment lost 0 bases, leaving 6 bases of the junction unmatched. Germline CDR1 is LNHNV and CDR2 is YYDKDF (reference sequence). CDR3 length: 16 residues. DNA of the CDR3: TGTGCCACCAGCAGAGATTTAAGACAGGGAACCGGGGAGCTGTTTTTT. Amino acids: CATSRDLRQGTGELFF.

This clonotype was recorded at least ten times. The rearrangement uses TRBV7-7 and TRBJ1-1; D is uncertain. Germline V lookup: CDR1 SSHAT, CDR2 FNYEAQ (reference sequence). Between the trimmed V and J ends, which lost 5 bases and 6 bases, there was a span of 10 bases. The CDR3 runs 12 residues. The CDR3 sequence is CASSPLLAEAFF. CDR3 sequence (DNA): TGTGCCAGCAGCCCCCTGCTTGCTGAAGCTTTCTTT.

The V and J genes are TRBV5-5 and TRBJ2-7; 7 positions agree with TRBD2. V was clipped by 5 bases and J by 4 bases; unmatched bases: 3. Germline assignment: CDR1 SGHKS and CDR2 YYEKEE (reference sequence). CDR3 size: 12 residues. The DNA of the CDR3 is TGTGCCAGCAGTCGGGAGGCGTACGAGCAGTACTTC. It encodes CASSREAYEQYF. The variable domain in full, completed from reference TRBV5-5 and TRBJ2-7, reads DAGVTQSPTHLIKTRGQQVTLRCSPISGHKSVSWYQQVLGQGPQFIFQYYEKEERGRGNFPDRFSARQFPNYSSELNVNALLLGDSALYLCASSREAYEQYFGPGTRLTVT.

This clonotype has ten or more counts. The chain joins TRBV18 to TRBJ1-6; no reliable D call. The CDR3 runs 17 residues. CDR1 and CDR2 from the germline V gene are KGHSH and LQKENI. Trimming removed 4 bases from V and 7 bases from J, with 20 bases in between. The CDR3 protein is CASSRAVQEGLNSPLHF. For the CDR3, the DNA is TGTGCCAGCTCACGGGCTGTGCAGGAGGGCCTGAATTCACCCCTCCACTTT.

Ten or more counts support this clonotype. The chain carries TRBV5-6 and TRBJ2-7, with a possible D match to TRBD2 (5 bases). The CDR3 runs to 14 residues. Germline V CDR1 and CDR2: SGHDT, YYEEEE. The V end was cut by 4 bases, the J end by 0 bases, with 11 bases between. As DNA, the CDR3 is TGTGCCAGCAGCCTCCCGGGGAGCTCCTACGAGCAGTACTTC. Translating gives CASSLPGSSYEQYF.